The source of this T cell receptor (beta chain) is a study of tumor-infiltrating lymphocytes in oesophageal squamous cell carcinoma. One entry per CDR3 protein results from TCRdb running MiXCR on the reads. The data hold approximately 10,000 distinct CDR3 sequences, with 58% observed a single time. This clonotype was observed many times. The material sequenced was blood. This clonotype was obtained from a female donor with esophageal squamous cell carcinoma.

CDR3 nucleotides: TGTGCCAGCAGTTTCCGGGAAGGTTACGAGCAGTACTTC. Protein product: CASSFREGYEQYF. This chain connects TRBV27 to TRBJ2-7, with D maybe TRBD2 (5 bases). CDR1 is MNHEY and CDR2 is SMNVEV in the germline V gene (reference sequence). The CDR3 runs to 13 residues. The V and J ends lost 3 bases and 4 bases respectively, with 10 bases between them.